What follows is one TCR beta chain and its context. V was trimmed by 5 bases and J by 4 bases, leaving 20 bases between them. In germline, CDR1 is SGHTA, CDR2 FQGNSA. The CDR3 sequence is 16 residues long. Time point given: baseline, week 1 (first vaccination visit). Treatment reported: pre-vaccination baseline after standard-of-care therapy. Donor diagnoses consisted of new WHO grade 3 or 4 IDH1-mutant, ATRX-lost astrocytomas. These data come from a study of a mutant IDH1 vaccine in newly diagnosed glioma. Background on the study: Patients previously underwent radiotherapy, temozolomide, or both, and most underwent both.

The assay was immunoSEQ multiplex PCR, and TCRdb's table has in-frame clones only and misses some. Of about 92,000 clones in the sample, about 80% were seen once. Sequenced material: PBMCs, taken from a glioma patient treated with radiotherapy, temozolomide or both. The chain employs TRBV7-2 and TRBJ1-2; no firm D call. The receptor was isolated from a woman in her forties or fifties with glioma. The CDR3 spells CASSNPASGKSYGYTF. CDR3 in DNA: TGTGCCAGCAGCAATCCGGCATCGGGAAAGTCCTATGGCTACACCTTC.